These 31 T cell receptor beta chains were all obtained from the same sample, sequenced in a study of radiation and T cells in renal cell carcinoma (TCRdb year 2020). The time point label corresponds to: baseline pretreatment blood. The treatment or condition label of this sample denotes: 15 Gy SBRT to primary tumor, nephrectomy 4 weeks later. The library was obtained by the immunoSEQ multiplex PCR assay. In its TCRdb copy, this immuneACCESS table keeps in-frame sequences only and misses some clones. Where compared with another copy, unresolved V genes explain less than half of these, and the others have no known cause. The sample table records about 88,000 clones; about 88% of these occur just once. The ten largest make up roughly 8% of the sample. Sequencing used blood, obtained from a patient whose treatment included radiotherapy and nephrectomy. These receptors were obtained from a man in his forties or fifties with renal cell carcinoma.

This sequence joins TRBV19 and TRBJ1-1; D gene uncertain. Germline lookup yields CDR1 LNHDA and CDR2 SQIVND (reference sequence). The CDR3 is 12 amino acids. Trimming cost V 6 bases and J 1 base, with 6 bases left between them. CDR3 DNA: TGTGCCAGTAGAATGTGGAACACTGAAGCTTTCTTT. This translates into CASRMWNTEAFF.

The V call is TRBV28, the J call TRBJ2-1; TRBD2 aligns across 10 bases. The CDR3 has 14 amino acids. Losses at the gene ends were 8 bases for V and 4 bases for J; bases not matched to a gene: 5. Germline values: CDR1 MDHEN, CDR2 SYDVKM. CDR3 residues: CASLGAGGYNEQFF. CDR3 nucleotides: TGTGCCAGCCTCGGAGCGGGAGGGTACAATGAGCAGTTCTTC.

This chain uses TRBV6-6 with TRBJ2-3, with D unclear. The CDR3 totals 14 residues. The germline V gene encodes CDR1 MNHNY and CDR2 SVGAGI (reference sequence). V dropped 2 bases and J dropped 6 bases, with 12 bases sitting between them. In DNA form, the CDR3 reads TGTGCCAGCAGTTACGATGCCGGTTCGGATACGCAGTATTTT. Protein product: CASSYDAGSDTQYF.

The chain uses TRBV6-1 and TRBJ1-6; D ambiguous. V lost 3 bases and J 10 bases, leaving 16 bases between the germline ends. CDR1 is MNHNS, CDR2 SASEGT, per germline. CDR3 length equals 15 residues. The DNA for the CDR3 is TGTGCCAGCAGTGATTTCGGTGCAACGGACTCACCCCTCCACTTT. Translation: CASSDFGATDSPLHF.

This chain joins TRBV5-4 and TRBJ2-3; D unclear. The CDR3 has 14 residues. Germline CDR1 reads SGHNT; CDR2 reads YYREEE (reference sequence). V was pared by 1 base and J by 4 bases, with 10 bases between. As DNA, the CDR3 is TGTGCCAGCAGCTTGACCCGAGGCGCAGATACGCAGTATTTT. Amino acids: CASSLTRGADTQYF.

This sequence joins TRBV9 and TRBJ2-7; D is unresolved. V was clipped by 1 base and J by 6 bases, with 11 bases between them. The germline V gene encodes CDR1 SGDLS and CDR2 YYNGEE. The CDR3 runs to 13 residues. The CDR3, as DNA: TGTGCCAGCAGCGTATCCCCAGCTAGCGAGCAGTACTTC. Translation: CASSVSPASEQYF.

The genes are TRBV30 and TRBJ2-3, with no clear D. CDR3 length: 14 residues. V was pared by 0 bases and J by 6 bases, with 13 bases between. Germline values: CDR1 GTSNPN, CDR2 SVGIG (reference sequence). The CDR3 nucleotides read TGTGCCTGGAGTGTAGGAGTTAACGGGGATACGCAGTATTTT. Amino acid sequence: CAWSVGVNGDTQYF.

The chain recombines TRBV11-3 with TRBJ2-1, with TRBD2 as a possible D gene (6 bases). V gave up 5 bases and J gave up 0 bases, with 11 bases separating them. The CDR3 runs to 15 residues. Germline-derived CDR1 and CDR2 are SGHNT and YENEEA. CDR3 sequence: CASSLRGSSYNEQFF. CDR3 nucleotide sequence: TGTGCCAGCAGCCTCCGGGGGAGCTCCTACAATGAGCAGTTCTTC.

The rearrangement links TRBV28 to TRBJ2-7; D unresolved. The germline V gene encodes CDR1 MDHEN and CDR2 SYDVKM. This CDR3 has 13 amino acids. Deletions cut 6 bases from V and 4 bases from J, with 13 bases between. In nucleotides, the CDR3 is TGTGCCAGCAGCGAACTCCGACCGTACGAGCAGTACTTC. Protein sequence: CASSELRPYEQYF.

The chain combines TRBV9 with TRBJ2-2, with a possible D match to TRBD1 (6 bases). Per germline, CDR1 SGDLS and CDR2 YYNGEE. V shed 8 bases and J shed 5 bases, with 16 bases lying between them. This CDR3 has 14 amino acids. The CDR3 DNA is TGTGCCAGTACAGGGTTTTTTGGGACCGGGGAGCTGTTTTTT. Amino acids: CASTGFFGTGELFF.

V and J are TRBV14 and TRBJ2-1; 8 positions match TRBD2. The CDR3 length is 15 residues. Looked up from germline, CDR1 is SGHDN and CDR2 is FVKESK. The ends lost 1 base at V and 5 bases at J; junction bases unmatched: 4. CDR3 bases: TGTGCCAGCAGCCAAGGTCGGGGGGGCCACAATGAGCAGTTCTTC. It translates to CASSQGRGGHNEQFF. Using reference TRBV14 and TRBJ2-1 for the parts outside the CDR3, the full variable domain is EAGVTQFPSHSVIEKGQTVTLRCDPISGHDNLYWYRRVMGKEIKFLLHFVKESKQDESGMPNNRFLAERTGGTYSTLKVQPAELEDSGVYFCASSQGRGGHNEQFFGPGTRLTVL.

The chain is built from TRBV19 and TRBJ1-5; the D gene is possibly TRBD1 (6 bases). Germline V lookup: CDR1 LNHDA, CDR2 SQIVND (reference sequence). The CDR3 is made up of 14 amino acids. V was shortened by 5 bases and J by 7 bases, with 15 bases between the two germline ends. Here the CDR3 DNA reads TGTGCCAGTAGTGCGGACAGCCCAGCACAGCCCCAGCATTTT. This encodes CASSADSPAQPQHF. Filled out from reference TRBV19 and TRBJ1-5, the complete variable domain reads DGGITQSPKYLFRKEGQNVTLSCEQNLNHDAMYWYRQDPGQGLRLIYYSQIVNDFQKGDIAEGYSVSREKKESFPLTVTSAQKNPTAFYLCASSADSPAQPQHFGDGTRLSIL.

This clone has only one observation. The chain joins TRBV5-5 to TRBJ1-4, with 8 positions matching TRBD1. The CDR3 runs to 14 residues. Germline V gene sequence: CDR1 SGHKS, CDR2 YYEKEE (reference sequence). The junction had 3 bases not matched to a gene; V was cut back by 4 bases and J by 4 bases. The CDR3 DNA reads as TGTGCCAGCAGCGCGACAGGGGTTAATGAAAAACTGTTTTTT. Its protein is CASSATGVNEKLFF.

The chain joins TRBV7-2 to TRBJ2-1; D remains ambiguous. Trimming took 1 base from V and 7 from J, leaving 8 bases between them. This CDR3 has 13 amino acids. The V gene's germline CDR1 is SGHTA and CDR2 FQGNSA. In DNA, the CDR3 is TGTGCCAGCAGCTTAGGGGCCGTAAATGAGCAGTTCTTC. As protein: CASSLGAVNEQFF.

The CDR3 protein is CASSVGTDFYEQYF. For the CDR3, the DNA is TGTGCCAGCAGCGTGGGGACAGATTTTTACGAGCAGTACTTC. The genes are TRBV9 and TRBJ2-7; 7 nucleotides agree with TRBD1. The CDR3 spans 14 residues. Per the germline V gene, CDR1 is SGDLS and CDR2 is YYNGEE. With V trimmed by 2 bases and J by 4 bases, 6 bases remained unmatched.

The chain uses TRBV6-1 and TRBJ1-2, with 9 bases identical to TRBD1. The V gene end was trimmed by 8 bases and the J gene end by 4 bases; junction bases not matched to a gene: 8. The V gene's germline CDR1 is MNHNS and CDR2 SASEGT. The CDR3 runs to 14 residues. The CDR3 nucleotides read TGTGCCAGCGATAGAACAGGGGGCGTCTATGGCTACACCTTC. Translating it yields CASDRTGGVYGYTF.

In its sample, this clone was seen once. J is TRBJ1-2 and V is TRBV9; TRBD1 is a possible D gene (6 bases). Per germline, CDR1 SGDLS and CDR2 YYNGEE. The CDR3 has 14 amino acids. Trimming cost V 3 bases and J 1 base, with 10 bases left between them. This CDR3 reads CASSASRGNYGYTF. CDR3 nucleotides: TGTGCCAGCAGCGCTTCCAGGGGTAACTATGGCTACACCTTC.

The rearrangement joins TRBV28 to TRBJ2-3; 8 bases fit TRBD2. Germline V gene lookup returns CDR1 MDHEN and CDR2 SYDVKM. V was clipped by 3 bases and J by 10 bases; unmatched bases: 15. This CDR3 has 16 residues. The CDR3 here is CASSFENGRAFFAQYF. CDR3 sequence (DNA): TGTGCCAGCAGTTTTGAGAACGGGAGGGCCTTTTTCGCGCAGTATTTT.

The chain links TRBV19 to TRBJ1-1; possibly TRBD1 for D (5 bases). The germline gives CDR1 LNHDA, CDR2 SQIVND (reference sequence). The germline V and J ends were trimmed by 4 bases and 5 bases, with 14 bases remaining between them. The CDR3 length is 14 residues. The DNA of the CDR3 is TGTGCCAGTAGTAACCCGGGGCCGTGGACTGAAGCTTTCTTT. Amino acids: CASSNPGPWTEAFF.

This clone came up a few times. The rearrangement joins TRBV18 to TRBJ1-1; no reliable D call. The CDR3 covers 13 residues. CDR1 is KGHSH and CDR2 is LQKENI in the germline V gene. V was pared by 2 bases and J by 1 base, with 5 bases between. The CDR3 reads CASSPAGNTEAFF. The CDR3 nucleotides read TGTGCCAGCTCACCAGCAGGGAACACTGAAGCTTTCTTT.

The J gene is TRBJ1-2, the V gene TRBV18; D ambiguous. Trimming cost V 2 bases and J 2 bases, with 9 bases left between them. The germline gives CDR1 KGHSH, CDR2 LQKENI. The CDR3 has 14 amino acids. CDR3 sequence: CASSPVDGNYGYTF. In nucleotides, the CDR3 is TGTGCCAGCTCACCAGTGGACGGAAACTATGGCTACACCTTC.

The chain links TRBV7-2 to TRBJ2-3; possibly TRBD1 or TRBD2 for D (5 bases each). This CDR3 region has 15 residues. V lost 5 bases and J 5 bases, leaving 17 bases between the germline ends. CDR1 SGHTA and CDR2 FQGNSA come from the germline V gene. CDR3 DNA: TGTGCCAGCAGCATCTCTAGGGACCCCATAGATACGCAGTATTTT. The encoded protein is CASSISRDPIDTQYF.

The chain combines TRBV29-1 with TRBJ2-5, with TRBD1 as a possible D gene (6 bases). The CDR3 loop spans 13 amino acids. Trimming removed 4 bases from V and 5 bases from J, with 14 bases in between. Germline-derived CDR1 and CDR2 are SQVTM and ANQGSEA. Here the CDR3 DNA reads TGCAGCGTTGGCAGGGGCGAACGGGAGACCCAGTACTTC. Translation gives CSVGRGERETQYF. The full variable domain, in which reference TRBV29-1 and TRBJ2-5 provide the parts outside the CDR3, is SAVISQKPSRDICQRGTSLTIQCQVDSQVTMMFWYRQQPGQSLTLIATANQGSEATYESGFVIDKFPISRPNLTFSTLTVSNMSPEDSSIYLCSVGRGERETQYFGPGTRLLVL.

This clone showed up just a few times. V usage is TRBV5-1 and J usage is TRBJ1-1; D perhaps matches TRBD1 (6 bases). Trimming took 2 bases from V and 0 from J, leaving 11 bases between them. Germline-derived CDR1 and CDR2 are SGHRS and YFSETQ. The CDR3 contains 15 residues. The DNA of the CDR3 is TGCGCCAGCAGCTTTTCCCAGGGGATGAACACTGAAGCTTTCTTT. Translating it yields CASSFSQGMNTEAFF.

The chain uses TRBV23-1 and TRBJ2-7, with D possibly being TRBD1 or TRBD2 (5 bases each). TRBV23-1 is an ORF, and what it does is uncertain. The CDR3 covers 13 residues. With 3 bases removed from V and 3 bases from J, the gap between germline ends came to 9 bases. CDR3 sequence reads: CASSHRDLYEQYF. CDR3 DNA sequence: TGCGCCAGCAGTCATCGGGACCTCTACGAGCAGTACTTC.

In DNA, the CDR3 is TGTGCCACCAGCAGAGTTTGGGAGACCCAGTACTTC. Protein product: CATSRVWETQYF. The J gene is TRBJ2-5, the V gene TRBV15; no clear D gene. Germline V lookup: CDR1 LNHNV, CDR2 YYDKDF (reference sequence). CDR3 length equals 12 residues. Trimming pared 1 base from V and 5 bases from J, leaving 5 bases between.

The rearrangement links TRBV5-8 to TRBJ1-5, with 7 nucleotides matching TRBD1. Germline CDR1 reads SGHTS; CDR2 reads YDEGEE. This CDR3 spans 18 amino acids. V lost 2 bases to trimming and J lost 0 bases; unmatched junction nucleotides: 11. DNA of the CDR3: TGTGCCAGCAGCTTTCGGGGGACAGCCAAATATAGCAATCAGCCCCAGCATTTT. Translating gives CASSFRGTAKYSNQPQHF.

This chain uses TRBV10-3 with TRBJ2-7, with 11 bases lining up with TRBD1. This CDR3 has 16 amino acids. J was trimmed by 2 bases and V by 11 bases; bases with no gene match: 14. Germline lookup yields CDR1 ENHRY and CDR2 SYGVKD. The CDR3 region is CAVAPGTGGNPYEQYF. The CDR3 bases are TGTGCCGTGGCCCCCGGGACAGGGGGAAATCCCTACGAGCAGTACTTC.

V gene TRBV6-6 combines with J gene TRBJ2-1; 11 bases match TRBD2. The trim removed 6 bases at V and 6 bases at J, leaving 7 bases unmatched. Germline loops: CDR1 MNHNY, CDR2 SVGAGI (reference sequence). The CDR3 contains 15 residues. As DNA, the CDR3 is TGTGCCAGCAGGAATCCGGGACTAGCGGTCAATGAGCAGTTCTTC. Its translation: CASRNPGLAVNEQFF.

This clone was seen many times. The chain is built from TRBV2 and TRBJ1-1; D gene uncertain. CDR1 and CDR2 (germline): SNHLY, FYNNEI. This CDR3 comprises 14 residues. V lost 8 bases to trimming and J lost 7 bases, with 20 bases between them. In DNA, the CDR3 is TGTGCCAGCCAATTTTCCGGGGAAGTCAGTGAAGCTTTCTTT. The encoded protein is CASQFSGEVSEAFF.

Comment on this clone: An end of the junction differs from the germline gene, which may be a read error. This sequence joins TRBV6-5 and TRBJ1-1, with D unresolved. Germline-derived CDR1 and CDR2 are MNHEY and SVGAGI. There are 12 residues in the CDR3. CDR3 sequence: CAISARNTEAFF. The DNA for the CDR3 is TGTGCCATCAGTGCTCGGAACACTGAAGCTTTCTTT.